Listed here are 30 T cell receptor beta chains from one sample, sequenced in a study of cytotoxic CD8 clonotypes in ibrutinib-treated CLL. Only in-frame clones appear in the TCRdb table, and some are missing; sequencing was by immunoSEQ multiplex PCR. The sample carries more than 150,000 clones, over 55% recorded once. The sequenced sample was PBMCs, obtained after 24 months of ibrutinib treatment. These receptors came from a human donor with chronic lymphocytic leukemia.

The chain combines TRBV27 with TRBJ2-1; 9 bases are shared with TRBD2. The germline gives CDR1 MNHEY, CDR2 SMNVEV (reference sequence). V trimming: 6 bases; J trimming: 0 bases; junction bases outside the gene matches: 12. This CDR3 is built from 18 residues. The CDR3 sequence: CASRRAGTSSSSYNEQFF. The DNA for the CDR3 is TGTGCCAGCAGACGGGCGGGGACTAGCAGCAGCTCCTACAATGAGCAGTTCTTC.

The V call is TRBV28, the J call TRBJ2-7; tentative D call: TRBD2 (5 bases). The CDR3 loop spans 14 amino acids. V lost 3 bases, J lost 0 bases, and 9 bases lay in between. The germline V gene has CDR1 MDHEN and CDR2 SYDVKM. The CDR3 loop reads CASSFEGSSYEQYF. In DNA form, the CDR3 reads TGTGCCAGCAGTTTTGAGGGAAGCTCCTACGAGCAGTACTTC.

The rearrangement joins TRBV27 to TRBJ2-7; 8 bases are a match to TRBD2. The CDR3 extends over 16 amino acids. V gave up 6 bases and J gave up 5 bases; unmatched junction bases: 15. Germline CDR1 reads MNHEY; CDR2 reads SMNVEV (reference sequence). Written as DNA, the CDR3 is TGTGCCAGCAGATCCCATTTGCGGGAGGCCCTCCACGAGCAGTACTTC. This sequence encodes CASRSHLREALHEQYF.

A single count supports this clone. The chain employs TRBV11-2 and TRBJ2-7; 8 nucleotides align to TRBD2. The germline V gene encodes CDR1 SGHAT and CDR2 FQNNGV. There are 14 residues in the CDR3. With V trimmed by 3 bases and J by 3 bases, 4 bases remained unmatched. The CDR3 region is CASSFVGRVYEQYF. For the CDR3, the DNA is TGTGCCAGCAGCTTCGTCGGGAGGGTCTACGAGCAGTACTTC. The full variable domain, rest sourced from reference TRBV11-2 and TRBJ2-7, is EAGVAQSPRYKIIEKRQSVAFWCNPISGHATLYWYQQILGQGPKLLIQFQNNGVVDDSQLPKDRFSAERLKGVDSTLKIQPAKLEDSAVYLCASSFVGRVYEQYFGPGTRLTVT.

The rearrangement links TRBV6-5 to TRBJ1-2; D perhaps matches TRBD1 (6 bases). This CDR3 is 13 amino acids long. In germline, CDR1 is MNHEY, CDR2 SVGAGI. Trimming stripped 6 bases from V and 4 bases from J, with 12 bases between. CDR3 DNA sequence: TGTGCCAGCAGACCGGACAGTTTCTATGGCTACACCTTC. As protein: CASRPDSFYGYTF.

The chain employs TRBV7-9 and TRBJ2-3, with 9 bases lining up with TRBD1. CDR1 is SEHNR, CDR2 FQNEAQ, per germline (reference sequence). CDR3 length equals 18 residues. J gave up 1 base and V 3 bases, and 11 bases lay outside the gene matches. The DNA for the CDR3 is TGTGCCAGCAGCTTTTACCTTCGGACAGGGGTGGGCACAGATACGCAGTATTTT. Protein sequence: CASSFYLRTGVGTDTQYF.

The CDR3 DNA reads as TGTGCCAGCAGCCAGCGTTCGAGCACCGGGGAGCTGTTTTTT. The encoded protein is CASSQRSSTGELFF. This chain links TRBV9 with TRBJ2-2; D ambiguous. The CDR3 is made up of 14 amino acids. Per germline, CDR1 SGDLS and CDR2 YYNGEE. The V and J ends lost 4 bases and 4 bases respectively, with 11 bases between them. Supplemented by reference TRBV9 and TRBJ2-2, the full variable domain reads DSGVTQTPKHLITATGQRVTLRCSPRSGDLSVYWYQQSLDQGLQFLIQYYNGEERAKGNILERFSAQQFPDLHSELNLSSLELGDSALYFCASSQRSSTGELFFGEGSRLTVL.

This chain connects TRBV28 to TRBJ2-1; no firm D call. Between the trimmed V and J ends, which lost 5 bases and 8 bases, there was a span of 13 bases. CDR3 size: 13 residues. Germline loops: CDR1 MDHEN, CDR2 SYDVKM. Here the CDR3 DNA reads TGTGCCAGCAGTCCGTCCCTCCTCTATGAGCAGTTCTTC. This encodes CASSPSLLYEQFF.

V usage is TRBV7-3 and J usage is TRBJ2-3; D gene uncertain. V shed 2 bases and J shed 4 bases, with 10 bases lying between them. The CDR3 is 14 residues long. Germline loops: CDR1 SGHTA, CDR2 FQGTGA. This CDR3 reads CASSLGPRADTQYF. For the CDR3, the DNA is TGTGCCAGCAGCTTAGGTCCTCGGGCAGATACGCAGTATTTT.

This clone occurred a few times. This chain connects TRBV7-9 to TRBJ1-2, with a weak D call TRBD1 (5 bases). Germline assignment: CDR1 SEHNR and CDR2 FQNEAQ (reference sequence). V was clipped by 5 bases and J by 1 base, with 17 bases between them. This CDR3 has 16 amino acids. The CDR3 loop is CASSPSRQDINYGYTF. In nucleotides, the CDR3 is TGTGCCAGCAGCCCCTCCCGGCAGGACATTAACTATGGCTACACCTTC.

The chain has TRBV2 and TRBJ2-1, with TRBD2 as a possible D gene (5 bases). The CDR3 extends over 13 amino acids. Germline lookup yields CDR1 SNHLY and CDR2 FYNNEI. Trimming removed 5 bases from V and 8 bases from J, with 13 bases in between. CDR3 sequence reads: CASSPPGGDEQFF. CDR3 sequence (DNA): TGTGCCAGCAGTCCCCCTGGAGGCGATGAGCAGTTCTTC.

This chain joins TRBV6-6 and TRBJ2-1, with unresolved D. V was clipped by 8 bases and J by 7 bases, with 18 bases between them. The germline CDR1 and CDR2 sequences are MNHNY and SVGAGI (reference sequence). The CDR3 runs 14 residues. CDR3 sequence reads: CASLQTQQKNEQFF. CDR3 sequence (DNA): TGTGCCAGCCTGCAGACACAGCAGAAAAATGAGCAGTTCTTC.

This clone was recorded once. The V and J genes are TRBV5-4 and TRBJ2-7; D is uncertain. V lost 1 base and J 4 bases, leaving 12 bases between the germline ends. The CDR3 is 14 amino acids. Germline CDR1 SGHNT, CDR2 YYREEE (reference sequence). The CDR3 nucleotides read TGTGCCAGCAGCTTGAGAGCAGGCGAGTACGAGCAGTACTTC. It encodes CASSLRAGEYEQYF.

The chain carries TRBV5-8 and TRBJ2-7; tentatively, D is TRBD1 or TRBD2 (5 bases each). The CDR3 is 14 residues long. Trimming stripped 1 base from V and 2 bases from J, with 10 bases between. In germline, CDR1 is SGHTS, CDR2 YDEGEE. CDR3 nucleotide sequence: TGTGCCAGCAGCTTGTTGAGGGGACCCTACGAGCAGTACTTC. Residues: CASSLLRGPYEQYF.

This chain joins TRBV2 and TRBJ2-3; 8 positions agree with TRBD1. Germline values: CDR1 SNHLY, CDR2 FYNNEI. This CDR3 comprises 16 residues. The junction had 3 bases not matched to a gene; V was cut back by 0 bases and J by 1 base. The CDR3 nucleotides read TGTGCCAGCAGTGAAGCGCGACAGGGGCGCACAGATACGCAGTATTTT. Protein: CASSEARQGRTDTQYF. The entire variable domain, with the rest obtained from reference TRBV2 and TRBJ2-3, is as follows: EPEVTQTPSHQVTQMGQEVILRCVPISNHLYFYWYRQILGQKVEFLVSFYNNEISEKSEIFDDQFSVERPDGSNFTLKIRSTKLEDSAMYFCASSEARQGRTDTQYFGPGTRLTVL.

This sequence joins TRBV9 and TRBJ2-1; 8 nucleotides match TRBD2. With 0 bases clipped from V and 4 bases from J, the junction kept 3 bases outside the gene matches. The germline CDR1 and CDR2 sequences are SGDLS and YYNGEE. This CDR3 is 15 amino acids long. The CDR3 region has the DNA TGTGCCAGCAGCGTAGGGGCTAGCGGGTACAATGAGCAGTTCTTC. This encodes CASSVGASGYNEQFF.

The chain recombines TRBV7-3 with TRBJ2-2; unclear D gene. The germline V gene has CDR1 SGHTA and CDR2 FQGTGA. This CDR3 is 16 amino acids long. The V end was cut by 5 bases, the J end by 4 bases, with 17 bases between. In DNA form, the CDR3 reads TGTGCCAGCAGCCAAATCCCCGACACACGCACCGGGGAGCTGTTTTTT. Its protein product is CASSQIPDTRTGELFF.

Details on this clone: The same CDR3 arises from other DNA sequences in this sample as well. The chain joins TRBV29-1 to TRBJ2-3, with TRBD2 identical over 11 bases. V shed 5 bases, J shed 3 bases, and the junction held 1 base outside the gene matches. In germline, CDR1 is SQVTM, CDR2 ANQGSEA. The CDR3 extends over 13 amino acids. The CDR3 sequence is CSVIAGGTDTQYF. The CDR3, as DNA: TGCAGCGTTATAGCGGGAGGGACAGATACGCAGTATTTT.

This rearrangement joins TRBV7-2 to TRBJ1-5, with TRBD1 as a possible D gene (6 bases). V lost 4 bases, J lost 5 bases, and 12 bases lay in between. CDR1 is SGHTA and CDR2 is FQGNSA in the germline V gene. CDR3 length equals 14 residues. In DNA form, the CDR3 reads TGTGCCAGCAGCTACAGGGCAATCGATCAGCCCCAGCATTTT. As protein: CASSYRAIDQPQHF.

The rearrangement uses TRBV4-2 and TRBJ1-6; 7 positions agree with TRBD1. Germline V lookup: CDR1 LGHNA, CDR2 YNFKEQ. After removal of 1 base from V and 8 bases from J, the junction contained 8 bases not matched to a gene. The CDR3 consists of 16 residues. The CDR3 DNA is TGTGCCAGCAGCCAAGCGCCGGGACAGACCGATTCACCCCTCCACTTT. Translating gives CASSQAPGQTDSPLHF.

There are a few counts of this clone. V gene TRBV7-9 combines with J gene TRBJ1-5; D unresolved. Per the germline V gene, CDR1 is SEHNR and CDR2 is FQNEAQ (reference sequence). The CDR3 loop spans 12 amino acids. V dropped 3 bases and J dropped 2 bases, with 2 bases sitting between them. The CDR3 nucleotides read TGTGCCAGCAGCTTCGGCAATCAGCCCCAGCATTTT. It is translated as CASSFGNQPQHF.

The chain employs TRBV5-1 and TRBJ2-7, with TRBD2 matching 14 bases. V shed 6 bases and J 3 bases; nucleotides not matched to a gene: 2. The CDR3 extends over 14 amino acids. The germline CDR1 and CDR2 sequences are SGHRS and YFSETQ. The CDR3 DNA reads as TGCGCCAGCACCGGGACTAGCGGGGGCTACGAGCAGTACTTC. Its translation: CASTGTSGGYEQYF. Variable domain in full (rest from reference TRBV5-1 and TRBJ2-7): KAGVTQTPRYLIKTRGQQVTLSCSPISGHRSVSWYQQTPGQGLQFLFEYFSETQRNKGNFPGRFSGRQFSNSRSEMNVSTLELGDSALYLCASTGTSGGYEQYFGPGTRLTVT.

V usage is TRBV5-5 and J usage is TRBJ2-5; TRBD1 agrees at 8 bases. This CDR3 comprises 15 residues. Germline-derived CDR1 and CDR2 are SGHKS and YYEKEE (reference sequence). V lost 3 bases to trimming and J lost 5 bases; unmatched junction nucleotides: 9. The CDR3 nucleotides read TGTGCCAGCAGCTCCCGGACAGGGAATGTGGAGACCCAGTACTTC. Translating it yields CASSSRTGNVETQYF.

The V and J genes are TRBV7-8 and TRBJ1-1; 7 bases line up with TRBD1. The trim removed 5 bases at V and 4 bases at J, leaving 10 bases unmatched. Germline V CDR1 and CDR2: SGHVS, FQNEAQ. This CDR3 has 15 amino acids. The CDR3 here is CASSIDRASGTEAFF. The CDR3 DNA sequence: TGTGCCAGCAGCATCGACAGGGCTAGTGGCACTGAAGCTTTCTTT. Full variable domain (remainder filled in from reference TRBV7-8 and TRBJ1-1): GAGVSQSPRYKVAKRGQDVALRCDPISGHVSLFWYQQALGQGPEFLTYFQNEAQLDKSGLPSDRFFAERPEGSVSTLKIQRTQQEDSAVYLCASSIDRASGTEAFFGQGTRLTVV.

The DNA of the CDR3 is TGTGCCAGCAGTCCCTCGAGCCCCTATGGCTACACCTTC. Translated, it gives CASSPSSPYGYTF. The chain joins TRBV28 to TRBJ1-2; the D is unclear. V was trimmed by 5 bases and J by 4 bases, leaving 11 bases between them. Germline CDR1 is MDHEN and CDR2 is SYDVKM. This CDR3 is 13 amino acids long.

DNA for the CDR3: TGTGCCAGCAGTGACTCCACAGGGGCTAGGGGAGAGACCCAGTACTTC. It translates to CASSDSTGARGETQYF. This chain connects TRBV25-1 to TRBJ2-5, with 7 positions matching TRBD1. The germline CDR1 and CDR2 sequences are MGHDK and SYGVNS. J gave up 4 bases and V 3 bases, and 11 bases lay outside the gene matches. The CDR3 is 16 residues long.

J is TRBJ2-3 and V is TRBV5-1; D ambiguous. The CDR3 loop spans 14 amino acids. The germline V and J ends were trimmed by 3 bases and 0 bases, with 8 bases remaining between them. CDR1 and CDR2 (germline): SGHRS, YFSETQ. The CDR3 DNA follows: TGCGCCAGCAGCTCCCTTCCGAGCACAGATACGCAGTATTTT. Translated, it gives CASSSLPSTDTQYF.

The chain's CDR3 is CASSQDVGGEQYF. CDR3 coding DNA: TGCGCCAGCAGCCAAGATGTAGGTGGCGAGCAGTACTTC. The chain is built from TRBV4-3 and TRBJ2-7, with D unresolved. CDR3 length: 13 amino acids. Germline V gives CDR1 LGHNA, CDR2 YSLEER. V was trimmed by 0 bases and J by 6 bases, leaving 9 bases between them.

This clone was observed a handful of times. The chain employs TRBV2 and TRBJ2-7, with 9 nucleotides matching TRBD2. The germline CDR1 and CDR2 sequences are SNHLY and FYNNEI. The V segment lost 6 bases and the J segment 5 bases; nucleotides outside the gene matches: 2. CDR3 length: 12 amino acids. This CDR3 is CASRREGHEQYF. The DNA of the CDR3 is TGTGCCAGCAGGCGGGAGGGCCACGAGCAGTACTTC.

The V gene is TRBV30, the J gene TRBJ1-2; D uncertain. Between the trimmed V and J ends, which lost 4 bases and 4 bases, there was a span of 13 bases. The V gene's germline CDR1 is GTSNPN and CDR2 SVGIG (reference sequence). The CDR3 runs 13 residues. CDR3 residues: CAWNAEEFYGYTF. CDR3 in DNA: TGTGCCTGGAACGCGGAGGAGTTCTATGGCTACACCTTC.